Each of the 10 T cell receptor beta chains below was sequenced from the same sample in a study of blood T cell repertoires in COVID-19. The assay was immunoSEQ multiplex PCR, and TCRdb's table has in-frame clones only and misses some. Of roughly 330,000 clones in the sample, around 87% were seen once. Material for sequencing was PBMCs or T cells enriched from blood (not recorded which). The source is a woman younger than 45 who had recovered from COVID-19.

A few counts support this clone. V usage is TRBV5-4 and J usage is TRBJ1-1; no firm D call. The germline V gene encodes CDR1 SGHNT and CDR2 YYREEE (reference sequence). V lost 3 bases and J lost 4, with 16 bases in between. The CDR3 is made up of 15 amino acids. The CDR3 is CASSSQTRRTTEAFF. CDR3 in DNA: TGTGCCAGCAGCTCCCAGACACGAAGAACCACTGAAGCTTTCTTT.

CDR3 in amino acids: CASSRDRANYGYTF. The CDR3 DNA is TGTGCCAGCAGCCGAGACAGGGCTAACTATGGCTACACCTTC. This sequence joins TRBV7-8 and TRBJ1-2; 7 bases map to TRBD1. The ends lost 5 bases at V and 0 bases at J; junction bases unmatched: 3. Germline V gene sequence: CDR1 SGHVS, CDR2 FQNEAQ. This CDR3 has 14 residues.

The chain has TRBV25-1 and TRBJ2-3; D may be TRBD1 (5 bases). Germline V gene sequence: CDR1 MGHDK, CDR2 SYGVNS. Deletions cut 6 bases from V and 2 bases from J, with 15 bases between. The CDR3 totals 15 residues. This CDR3 reads CASSPQDILTDTQYF. The CDR3 bases are TGTGCCAGCAGCCCTCAGGACATCCTCACAGATACGCAGTATTTT.

The chain uses TRBV13 and TRBJ1-2; D possibly corresponds to TRBD1 (5 bases). The CDR3 is 14 residues long. Germline V gene sequence: CDR1 PRHDT, CDR2 FYEKMQ (reference sequence). The germline V and J ends were trimmed by 0 bases and 4 bases, with 9 bases remaining between them. DNA of the CDR3: TGTGCCAGCAGCTTAGGGGCAGGGCCCTATGGCTACACCTTC. Protein product: CASSLGAGPYGYTF.

The gene calls are TRBV4-3 and TRBJ2-2; tentative D call: TRBD2 (5 bases). The CDR3 covers 15 residues. Trimming pared 1 base from V and 7 bases from J, leaving 13 bases between. The germline V gene encodes CDR1 LGHNA and CDR2 YSLEER. CDR3 bases: TGCGCCAGCAGCCAAGGGATAGGCGAGGGCGGGGAGCTGTTTTTT. It yields the protein CASSQGIGEGGELFF.

The genes are TRBV4-2 and TRBJ1-5, with D possibly matching TRBD1 (5 bases). Trimming took off 0 bases at V and 5 bases at J, with 8 bases between the two ends. CDR1 LGHNA and CDR2 YNFKEQ come from the germline V gene. The CDR3 is 14 residues long. CDR3 DNA sequence: TGTGCCAGCAGCCAAGAGCGGGGGGATCAGCCCCAGCATTTT. Amino acid sequence: CASSQERGDQPQHF.

This sequence joins TRBV28 and TRBJ1-2, with D unclear. The V gene's germline CDR1 is MDHEN and CDR2 SYDVKM. The V and J ends lost 1 base and 4 bases respectively, with 7 bases between them. The CDR3 totals 13 residues. The DNA of the CDR3 is TGTGCCAGCAGTTTATTGTCCCTCTATGGCTACACCTTC. It yields the protein CASSLLSLYGYTF.

The chain carries TRBV7-6 and TRBJ1-1; D call uncertain. The germline V and J ends were trimmed by 0 bases and 0 bases, with 20 bases remaining between them. From germline, CDR1 is SGHVS and CDR2 FNYEAQ. CDR3 length: 19 residues. In nucleotides, the CDR3 is TGTGCCAGCAGCTTAGCGCTAAGGATTGTTGGAGAAATGAACACTGAAGCTTTCTTT. This codes for CASSLALRIVGEMNTEAFF.

In this sample, this clone turned up a few times. This rearrangement joins TRBV5-1 to TRBJ1-3; tentatively, D is TRBD1 (6 bases). Trimming left V 4 bases short and J 0 bases short, with 17 bases between. The CDR3 covers 17 residues. CDR1 SGHRS and CDR2 YFSETQ come from the germline V gene. The CDR3 loop reads CASSRGVTGSSGNTIYF. In DNA form, the CDR3 reads TGCGCCAGCAGCCGAGGGGTTACAGGGAGCTCTGGAAACACCATATATTTT.

This chain uses TRBV4-3 with TRBJ2-3, with D possibly TRBD1 on 5 matching bases. The CDR3 loop spans 15 amino acids. V lost 0 bases, J lost 2 bases, and 9 bases lay in between. Germline CDR1 reads LGHNA; CDR2 reads YSLEER. The CDR3 region has the DNA TGCGCCAGCAGCCAAGATCTCGGACACACAGATACGCAGTATTTT. Its translation is CASSQDLGHTDTQYF.